This is a list of T cell receptor beta chains from one sample in a study of cytomegalovirus exposure and HLA in healthy donors. Profiled with immunoSEQ multiplex PCR; TCRdb holds only in-frame clones, not every one. The repertoire shows approximately 58,000 clones; the top ten hold under 15%. The sample consisted of PBMCs. These receptors were taken from a man between 18 and 35 years old in good health and CMV-seropositive. Both conserved end residues are part of each CDR3. D genes are given only for firm matches.

CASSDPGTSGSNYEQYF TGTGCCAGCAGTGACCCCGGGACTAGCGGGAGCAACTACGAGCAGTACTTC TRBD2 TRBV25-1 17 TRBJ2-7
CSGGEPSTGTQYF TGCAGCGGGGGGGAACCATCAACGGGTACGCAGTATTTT NA TRBV29-1 13 TRBJ2-3
CASRGYGNTEAFF TGTGCCAGCAGGGGCTACGGGAACACTGAAGCTTTCTTT NA TRBV25-1 13 TRBJ1-1
CSVKTGTELYEQYF TGCAGCGTTAAAACCGGGACAGAGCTCTACGAGCAGTACTTC TRBD1 TRBV29-1 14 TRBJ2-7
CASSSGTGYEKLFF TGTGCCAGCAGTTCCGGGACAGGATATGAAAAACTGTTTTTT TRBD1 TRBV28 14 TRBJ1-4
CASSDSTAGEVDTQYF TGTGCCAGCAGTGACTCGACAGCGGGAGAGGTAGATACGCAGTATTTT TRBD2 TRBV6-4 16 TRBJ2-3
CASSPTGNTEAFF TGTGCCAGCAGCCCCACAGGCAACACTGAAGCTTTCTTT NA TRBV6-1 13 TRBJ1-1
CAWTPPGRGSDEQYF TGTGCCTGGACCCCACCCGGCAGGGGCTCTGACGAGCAGTACTTC NA TRBV30 15 TRBJ2-7
CASSQDWDRDYGYTF TGCGCCAGCAGCCAAGATTGGGACAGGGACTATGGCTACACCTTC TRBD1 TRBV4-1 15 TRBJ1-2
CAWSTGSSYNEQFF TGTGCCTGGAGTACCGGGAGCTCCTACAATGAGCAGTTCTTC NA TRBV30 14 TRBJ2-1
CASSIERENRNEQFF TGTGCCAGTAGTATCGAGCGGGAGAATAGAAATGAGCAGTTCTTC TRBD2 TRBV19 15 TRBJ2-1
CAWKLAWEQYF TGTGCCTGGAAACTAGCGTGGGAGCAGTACTTC TRBD2 TRBV30 11 TRBJ2-7
CASSVIGGDTGELFF TGTGCCAGCAGCGTTATAGGGGGAGACACCGGGGAGCTGTTTTTT NA TRBV9 15 TRBJ2-2
CASSLSGGTEAFF TGTGCCAGCAGCTTATCAGGTGGGACTGAAGCTTTCTTT NA TRBV7-9 13 TRBJ1-1
CSVRFYTEAFF TGCAGCGTTCGGTTTTACACTGAAGCTTTCTTT NA TRBV29-1 11 TRBJ1-1
CASQDWYSGANVLTF TGTGCCAGCCAGGACTGGTACTCTGGGGCCAACGTCCTGACTTTC NA TRBV11-2 15 TRBJ2-6
CASSEPGTSGSFGTDTQYF TGCGCCAGCAGTGAGCCCGGGACTAGCGGGAGTTTCGGCACAGATACGCAGTATTTT TRBD2 TRBV10-1 19 TRBJ2-3
CASSLLGEETQYF TGTGCCAGCAGTTTACTCGGGGAAGAGACCCAGTACTTC NA TRBV27 13 TRBJ2-5
CASSEAESGQGVETQYF TGTGCCAGCAGTGAAGCGGAATCGGGACAGGGTGTGGAGACCCAGTACTTC TRBD1 TRBV6-1 17 TRBJ2-5
CASRLQLAGVDEQYF TGTGCCAGCAGACTCCAACTAGCGGGAGTAGACGAGCAGTACTTC TRBD2 TRBV7-2 15 TRBJ2-7
CASSHPTGGNTEAFF TGTGCCAGCAGCCATCCCACAGGGGGGAACACTGAAGCTTTCTTT TRBD1 TRBV13 15 TRBJ1-1
CASSLGLAVGELFF TGCGCCAGCTCCTTGGGGCTAGCGGTCGGGGAGCTGTTTTTT TRBD2 TRBV5-1 14 TRBJ2-2
CASSQERPSNTEAFF TGTGCCAGCAGCCAAGAGAGGCCCTCGAACACTGAAGCTTTCTTT NA TRBV14 15 TRBJ1-1
CASSPPSGNYGYTF TGTGCCAGCTCACCACCGTCGGGTAACTATGGCTACACCTTC NA TRBV18 14 TRBJ1-2
CAISEKAGGDTQYF TGTGCCATCAGTGAAAAAGCGGGAGGAGATACGCAGTATTTT TRBD2 TRBV10-3 14 TRBJ2-3
CASSLEGARGVSGNTIYF TGCGCCAGCAGCTTGGAAGGGGCGAGAGGAGTCTCTGGAAACACCATATATTTT NA TRBV5-1 18 TRBJ1-3
CASRPSGTYEQYF TGCGCCAGCAGGCCTAGCGGAACCTACGAGCAGTACTTC TRBD2 TRBV5-1 13 TRBJ2-7
CASSGQSNYGYTF TGTGCCAGCAGCGGACAGTCTAACTATGGCTACACCTTC NA TRBV7-6 13 TRBJ1-2
CASSMKSGRVYEQYF TGTGCCAGTAGTATGAAGAGCGGGAGGGTCTACGAGCAGTACTTC TRBD2 TRBV19 15 TRBJ2-7
CASSLVQGIDEQYF TGTGCCAGCAGCTTAGTACAGGGTATCGACGAGCAGTACTTC NA TRBV7-9 14 TRBJ2-7
CASSPGPNTQYF TGTGCCAGCAGCCCCGGTCCCAATACGCAGTATTTT NA TRBV5-6 12 TRBJ2-3
CASSPNRSGSSYNEQFF TGTGCCAGCAGCCCTAATCGAAGCGGGAGCTCCTACAATGAGCAGTTCTTC TRBD2 TRBV5-4 17 TRBJ2-1
CASSLLAGGASGTGELFF TGCGCCAGCAGCTTACTAGCGGGAGGGGCCTCGGGCACCGGGGAGCTGTTTTTT TRBD2 TRBV5-1 18 TRBJ2-2
CASSDTGMNTEAFF TGTGCCAGCAGCGATACAGGGATGAACACTGAAGCTTTCTTT NA TRBV5-4 14 TRBJ1-1
CASSLRTGRVYDGYTF TGTGCCAGCAGCTTAAGGACAGGGCGCGTCTATGATGGCTACACCTTC TRBD1 TRBV7-8 16 TRBJ1-2
CASSVASMEGLHF TGTGCCAGCAGCGTAGCCTCCATGGAGGGTCTGCATTTT NA TRBV9 13 TRBJ1-5
CASSVGGIPGQPYEQYF TGTGCCAGCAGCGTAGGGGGGATACCGGGACAGCCCTACGAGCAGTACTTC TRBD1 TRBV9 17 TRBJ2-7
CASRRGPYEQYF TGTGCCAGCAGACGGGGTCCCTACGAGCAGTACTTC NA TRBV27 12 TRBJ2-7
CASSSGLARFTGELFF TGTGCCAGCAGCTCCGGACTAGCGAGATTCACCGGGGAGCTGTTTTTT TRBD2 TRBV11-2 16 TRBJ2-2
CASSRGLAQAGELFF TGTGCCAGCTCACGAGGACTAGCGCAGGCCGGGGAGCTGTTTTTT TRBD2 TRBV18 15 TRBJ2-2
CASRYVGGTEAFF TGTGCCAGCAGGTACGTCGGGGGCACTGAAGCTTTCTTT NA TRBV2 13 TRBJ1-1
CASSLGRGNEKLFF TGTGCCAGCAGCCTAGGGAGAGGTAATGAAAAACTGTTTTTT NA TRBV2 14 TRBJ1-4
CASRESGRHSYEQYF TGTGCCAGCAGGGAGAGCGGGAGGCACTCCTACGAGCAGTACTTC TRBD2 TRBV6-5 15 TRBJ2-7
CASSSYRGFAEAFF TGTGCCAGCAGCTCATACAGGGGATTCGCTGAAGCTTTCTTT TRBD1 TRBV7-9 14 TRBJ1-1
CASSLEPPAGGYNEQFF TGTGCCAGCAGCTTAGAGCCCCCAGCGGGAGGGTACAATGAGCAGTTCTTC TRBD2 TRBV7-2 17 TRBJ2-1
CASSSFGPGELFF TGTGCCAGTAGTAGCTTTGGGCCCGGGGAGCTGTTTTTT NA TRBV19 13 TRBJ2-2